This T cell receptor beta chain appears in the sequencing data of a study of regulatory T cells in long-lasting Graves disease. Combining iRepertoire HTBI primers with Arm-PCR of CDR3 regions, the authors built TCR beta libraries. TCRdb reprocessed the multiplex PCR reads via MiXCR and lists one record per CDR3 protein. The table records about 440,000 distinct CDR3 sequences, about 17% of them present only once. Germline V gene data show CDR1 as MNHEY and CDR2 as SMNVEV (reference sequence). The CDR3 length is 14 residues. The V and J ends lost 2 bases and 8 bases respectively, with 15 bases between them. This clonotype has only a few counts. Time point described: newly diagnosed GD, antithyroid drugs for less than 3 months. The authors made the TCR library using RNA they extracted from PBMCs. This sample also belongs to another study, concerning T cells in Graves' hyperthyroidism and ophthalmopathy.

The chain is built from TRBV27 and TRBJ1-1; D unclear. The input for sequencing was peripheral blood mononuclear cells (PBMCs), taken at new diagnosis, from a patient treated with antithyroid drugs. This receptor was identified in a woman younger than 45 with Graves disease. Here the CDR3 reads CASSLPLSAAEAFF. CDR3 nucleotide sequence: TGTGCCAGCAGTTTACCCCTCTCGGCCGCGGAAGCTTTCTTT.